A single sample gave rise to the 15 T cell receptor beta chains below, sequenced in a study of cytomegalovirus exposure and HLA in healthy donors. Primers included in the PCR were 60 Vbeta and 13 Jbeta primers. The method was immunoSEQ multiplex PCR; TCRdb's version includes in-frame clones alone and lacks a portion of them. The table records approximately 150,000 clones, approximately 84% of them present only once. Sample: PBMCs. The receptors originated from a man aged 25 to 40 in good health and CMV-seropositive.

The rearrangement joins TRBV9 to TRBJ2-4; 10 bases align to TRBD2. CDR1 and CDR2 (germline): SGDLS, YYNGEE. This CDR3 is 15 amino acids long. V lost 5 bases to trimming and J lost 7 bases; unmatched junction nucleotides: 9. CDR3 DNA: TGTGCCAGCAGTTCTAGCGGGAGTGTGTACAACATTCAGTACTTC. Translated, it gives CASSSSGSVYNIQYF.

CDR3 nucleotide sequence: TGCAGCGTTGAAGGGTTAGCGTCCTACAATGAGCAGTTCTTC. This translates into CSVEGLASYNEQFF. The chain carries TRBV29-1 and TRBJ2-1; D is perhaps TRBD2 (5 bases). Trimming removed 1 base from V and 1 base from J, with 8 bases in between. The CDR3 is made up of 14 amino acids. The germline CDR1 and CDR2 sequences are SQVTM and ANQGSEA.

The chain recombines TRBV4-2 with TRBJ1-1; D might be TRBD1 (6 bases). The CDR3 spans 15 residues. Germline assignment: CDR1 LGHNA and CDR2 YNFKEQ. Trimming took 0 bases from V and 6 from J, leaving 14 bases between them. CDR3 bases: TGTGCCAGCAGCCAAGAGTGGCGCAGGGGCGCTGAAGCTTTCTTT. It is translated as CASSQEWRRGAEAFF.

For this clone: The junction does not match germline at one end; this may be a read error. The V call is TRBV5-8, the J call TRBJ1-2, with 11 bases fitting TRBD1. Germline V gene lookup returns CDR1 SGHTS and CDR2 YDEGEE. The CDR3 extends over 17 amino acids. The CDR3 nucleotides read TGTGCCGGCAGCTTACTACAGGGACAGGGGGATGACTATGGCTACACCTTC. It specifies CAGSLLQGQGDDYGYTF.

The chain employs TRBV10-3 and TRBJ1-2; 9 nucleotides align to TRBD1. V dropped 6 bases and J dropped 3; count of bases not matched to a gene: 14. CDR3 length: 17 residues. The germline CDR1 and CDR2 sequences are ENHRY and SYGVKD. The CDR3 nucleotides read TGTGCCATCAGCTCCGGACAGGGGCTTTGGGGCGACTATGGCTACACCTTC. Protein product: CAISSGQGLWGDYGYTF.

The chain joins TRBV7-8 to TRBJ2-2; no firm D call. Germline lookup yields CDR1 SGHVS and CDR2 FQNEAQ. V dropped 6 bases and J dropped 2 bases, with 13 bases sitting between them. There are 15 residues in the CDR3. CDR3 sequence: CASSPDMSNTGELFF. The CDR3, as DNA: TGTGCCAGCAGTCCAGACATGTCAAACACCGGGGAGCTGTTTTTT.

The chain joins TRBV2 to TRBJ2-3; 13 bases align to TRBD2. CDR1 is SNHLY, CDR2 FYNNEI, per germline. The CDR3 extends over 17 amino acids. Trimming took 7 bases from V and 6 from J; bases not matched to a gene: 13. CDR3 protein: CASKGLAGMDGTDTQYF. The CDR3 DNA reads TGTGCCAGCAAGGGACTAGCGGGAATGGACGGGACGGATACGCAGTATTTT.

The chain recombines TRBV7-3 with TRBJ2-3; D is uncertain. The germline V gene has CDR1 SGHTA and CDR2 FQGTGA. V dropped 3 bases and J dropped 6 bases, with 10 bases sitting between them. There are 13 residues in the CDR3. In DNA, the CDR3 is TGTGCCAGCAGCTTCCTGGTCGGGGATACGCAGTATTTT. Translating it yields CASSFLVGDTQYF.

The chain is built from TRBV9 and TRBJ2-5; no firm D call. The CDR3 has 14 residues. V lost 0 bases to trimming and J lost 2 bases, with 8 bases between them. CDR1 and CDR2 (germline): SGDLS, YYNGEE. The CDR3, as DNA: TGTGCCAGCAGCGTAGAGTCTAGGCAAGAGACCCAGTACTTC. Protein: CASSVESRQETQYF.

The V and J genes are TRBV5-1 and TRBJ2-1; the match to TRBD2 covers 8 bases. This CDR3 spans 14 amino acids. Trimming took 1 base from V and 8 from J; bases not matched to a gene: 5. Germline CDR1 SGHRS, CDR2 YFSETQ. CDR3 in amino acids: CASSLSGGPYEQFF. The CDR3 DNA reads as TGCGCCAGCAGCTTGTCGGGAGGGCCATATGAGCAGTTCTTC. The full variable domain, with the rest looked up from reference TRBV5-1 and TRBJ2-1, is KAGVTQTPRYLIKTRGQQVTLSCSPISGHRSVSWYQQTPGQGLQFLFEYFSETQRNKGNFPGRFSGRQFSNSRSEMNVSTLELGDSALYLCASSLSGGPYEQFFGPGTRLTVL.

This rearrangement joins TRBV6-6 to TRBJ2-1; 9 nucleotides align to TRBD2. Germline trimming cut 6 bases from V and 7 bases from J; bases unmatched to any gene: 7. CDR1 and CDR2 (germline): MNHNY, SVGAGI (reference sequence). The CDR3 runs to 14 residues. The CDR3 loop reads CASRISGSSNEQFF. The CDR3 DNA is TGTGCCAGCAGGATTAGCGGGAGTTCTAATGAGCAGTTCTTC.

The CDR3 sequence: CASSFPGLADYNEQFF. The CDR3, as DNA: TGTGCCAGCAGCTTTCCTGGACTAGCGGACTACAATGAGCAGTTCTTC. The J gene is TRBJ2-1, the V gene TRBV7-9; 10 nucleotides line up with TRBD2. Germline loops: CDR1 SEHNR, CDR2 FQNEAQ (reference sequence). Unmatched junction bases numbered 5, after V lost 3 bases and J lost 3 bases. The length of the CDR3 is 16 residues.

The V call is TRBV5-1, the J call TRBJ2-7; the D gene is possibly TRBD2 (6 bases). Trimming pared 4 bases from V and 3 bases from J, leaving 20 bases between. Germline V lookup: CDR1 SGHRS, CDR2 YFSETQ. CDR3 length: 16 amino acids. The CDR3 loop is CASSPSTTSQSYEQYF. CDR3 coding DNA: TGCGCCAGCAGCCCGTCTACCACTAGCCAAAGCTACGAGCAGTACTTC.

This rearrangement joins TRBV5-1 to TRBJ2-5; the match to TRBD2 covers 15 bases. The junction had 11 bases not matched to a gene; V was cut back by 7 bases and J by 1 base. The CDR3 is 18 residues long. Per germline, CDR1 SGHRS and CDR2 YFSETQ. The CDR3 loop is CASHLGLAGGGGQETQYF. The CDR3 DNA is TGCGCCAGCCACCTGGGACTAGCGGGAGGAGGAGGCCAAGAGACCCAGTACTTC.

The chain employs TRBV7-3 and TRBJ1-1, with TRBD1 as a possible D gene (6 bases). The CDR3 contains 15 residues. CDR1 and CDR2 from the germline V gene are SGHTA and FQGTGA. V gave up 4 bases and J gave up 1 base, with 13 bases separating them. The CDR3 DNA reads as TGTGCCAGCAGCTCTTCCGGGACACCGAACACTGAAGCTTTCTTT. Its protein is CASSSSGTPNTEAFF.